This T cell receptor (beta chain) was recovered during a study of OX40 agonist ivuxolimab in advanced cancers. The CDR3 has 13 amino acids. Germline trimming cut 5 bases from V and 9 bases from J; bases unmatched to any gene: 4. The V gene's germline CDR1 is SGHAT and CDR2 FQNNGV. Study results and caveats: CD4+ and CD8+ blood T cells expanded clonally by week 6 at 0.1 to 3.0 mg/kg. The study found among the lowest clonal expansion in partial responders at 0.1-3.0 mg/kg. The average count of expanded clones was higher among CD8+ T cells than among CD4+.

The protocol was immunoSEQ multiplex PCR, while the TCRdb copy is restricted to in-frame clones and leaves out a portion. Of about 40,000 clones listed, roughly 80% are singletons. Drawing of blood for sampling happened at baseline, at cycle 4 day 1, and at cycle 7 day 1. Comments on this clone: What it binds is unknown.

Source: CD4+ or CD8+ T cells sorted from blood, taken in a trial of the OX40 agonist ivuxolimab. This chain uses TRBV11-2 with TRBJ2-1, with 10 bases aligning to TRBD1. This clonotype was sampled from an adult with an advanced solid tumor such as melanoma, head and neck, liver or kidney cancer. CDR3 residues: CASSGQGVGEQFF. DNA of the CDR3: TGTGCCAGCAGCGGACAGGGGGTAGGTGAGCAGTTCTTC.